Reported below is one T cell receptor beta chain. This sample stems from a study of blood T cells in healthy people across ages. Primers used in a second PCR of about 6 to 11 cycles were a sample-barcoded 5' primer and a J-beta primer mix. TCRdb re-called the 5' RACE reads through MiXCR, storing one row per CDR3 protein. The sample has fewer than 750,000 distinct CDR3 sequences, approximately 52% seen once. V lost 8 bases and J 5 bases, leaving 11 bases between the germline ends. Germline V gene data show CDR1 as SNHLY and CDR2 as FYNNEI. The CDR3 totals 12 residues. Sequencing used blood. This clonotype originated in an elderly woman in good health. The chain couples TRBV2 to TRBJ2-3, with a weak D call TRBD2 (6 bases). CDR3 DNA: TGTGCCAGCCTCGGGGGTAAAGATACGCAGTATTTT. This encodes CASLGGKDTQYF.